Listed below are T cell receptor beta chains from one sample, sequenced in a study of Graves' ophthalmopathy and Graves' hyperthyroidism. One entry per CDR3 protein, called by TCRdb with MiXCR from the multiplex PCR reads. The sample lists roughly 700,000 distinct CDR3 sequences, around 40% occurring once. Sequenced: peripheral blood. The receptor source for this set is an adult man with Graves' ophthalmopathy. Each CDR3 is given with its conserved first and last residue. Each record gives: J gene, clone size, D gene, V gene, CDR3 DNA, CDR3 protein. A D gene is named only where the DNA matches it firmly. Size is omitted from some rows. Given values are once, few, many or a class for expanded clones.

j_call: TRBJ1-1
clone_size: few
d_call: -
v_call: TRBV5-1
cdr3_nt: TGCGCCAGCAGCGCCGGACTTGGGGGTGAAGCTTTCTTT
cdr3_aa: CASSAGLGGEAFF

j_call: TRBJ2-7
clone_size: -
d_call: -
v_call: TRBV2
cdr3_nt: TGTGCCAGCGACCACCCCTACGAGCAGTACTTC
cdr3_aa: CASDHPYEQYF

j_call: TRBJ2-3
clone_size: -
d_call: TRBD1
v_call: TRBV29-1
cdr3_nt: TGCAGCGCTGAGACAGGGATGGGTAGCGCCACAGATACGCAGTATTTT
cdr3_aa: CSAETGMGSATDTQYF

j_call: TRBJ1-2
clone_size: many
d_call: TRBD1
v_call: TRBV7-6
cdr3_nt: TGTGCCAGCAGCTTAGCCCGACAGGGGGGCGGCGGCTACACCTTC
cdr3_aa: CASSLARQGGGGYTF

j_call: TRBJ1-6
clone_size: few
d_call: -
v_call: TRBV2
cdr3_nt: TGTGCCAGCGCCCAACTTCAAGGAGCTAATTCACCCCTCCACTTT
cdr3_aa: CASAQLQGANSPLHF

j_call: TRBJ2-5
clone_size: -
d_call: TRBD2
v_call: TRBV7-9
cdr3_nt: TGTGCCAGCAGCTCATCGCTGAGACGCGGGGGGGCCGGGTTAGAGACCCAGTACTTC
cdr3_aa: CASSSSLRRGGAGLETQYF

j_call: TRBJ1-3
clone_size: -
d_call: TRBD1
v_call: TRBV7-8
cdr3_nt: TGTGCCAGCAGCTTATCCGGGACAGGGTCTGGAAACACCATATATTTT
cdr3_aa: CASSLSGTGSGNTIYF

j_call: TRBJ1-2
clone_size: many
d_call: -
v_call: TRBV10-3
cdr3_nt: TGTGCCATCAGTGAGCATTTACAGAGCTATGGCTACACCTTC
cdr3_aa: CAISEHLQSYGYTF

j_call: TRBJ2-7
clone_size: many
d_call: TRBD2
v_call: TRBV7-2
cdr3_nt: TGTGCCAGCAGCTTCTCCGGGGGGGTCCGTTCCGAGCAGTACTTC
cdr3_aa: CASSFSGGVRSEQYF

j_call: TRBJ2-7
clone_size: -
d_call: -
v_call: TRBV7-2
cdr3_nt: TGTGCCAGCAGCTTATCGGCGGAATACCCCTACGAGCAGTACTTC
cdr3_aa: CASSLSAEYPYEQYF

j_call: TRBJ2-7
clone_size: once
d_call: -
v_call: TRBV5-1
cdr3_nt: TGCGCCAGCAGCCCTCTCCGGGCTACCTACGAGCAGTACTTC
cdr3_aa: CASSPLRATYEQYF

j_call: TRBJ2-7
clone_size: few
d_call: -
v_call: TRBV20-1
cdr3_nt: TGCAGTGCTAGAGGGGAGCGGAACTACGAGCAGTACTTC
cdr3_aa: CSARGERNYEQYF

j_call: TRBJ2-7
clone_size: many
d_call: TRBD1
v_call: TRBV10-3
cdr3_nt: TGTGCCATCAGCGGTTTTGGGACAGACGAGGGATACGAGCAGTACTTC
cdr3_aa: CAISGFGTDEGYEQYF

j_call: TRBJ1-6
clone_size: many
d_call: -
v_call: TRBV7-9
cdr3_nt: TGTGCCAGCAGCTTCCGGTCAAGAGCCGATTCACCCCTCCACTTT
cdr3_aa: CASSFRSRADSPLHF

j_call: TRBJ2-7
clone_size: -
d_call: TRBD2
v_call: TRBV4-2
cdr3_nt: TGTGCCAGCAGCCAAGATCGACTAGCGAACGAGCAGTACTTC
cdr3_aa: CASSQDRLANEQYF

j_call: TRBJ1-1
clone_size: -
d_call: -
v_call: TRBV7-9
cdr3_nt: TGTGCCAGCAGCTTAATAGCCGGGGTTGGTGACGCTTTCTTT
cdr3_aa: CASSLIAGVGDAFF

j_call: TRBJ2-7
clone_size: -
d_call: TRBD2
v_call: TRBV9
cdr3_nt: TGTGCCAGCAGCCAATCTAATGCGGGGGGGGACTCCTACGAGCAGTACTTC
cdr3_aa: CASSQSNAGGDSYEQYF

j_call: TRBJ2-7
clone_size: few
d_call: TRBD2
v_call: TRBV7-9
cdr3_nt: TGTGCCAGCAGCTATGGGCACACTAGCGAAGGCTACGAGCAGTACTTC
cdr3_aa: CASSYGHTSEGYEQYF

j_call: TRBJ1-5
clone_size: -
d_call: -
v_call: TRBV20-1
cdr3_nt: TGCAGTGCATGGCGAGCCGCGGCGTATAGCAATCAGCACCAGCATTTT
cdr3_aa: CSAWRAAAYSNQHQHF

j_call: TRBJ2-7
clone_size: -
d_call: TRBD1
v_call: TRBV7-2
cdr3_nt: TGTGCCAGCAGCCGACCCGGGACAGCCTCCTACGAGCAGTACTTC
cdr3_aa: CASSRPGTASYEQYF

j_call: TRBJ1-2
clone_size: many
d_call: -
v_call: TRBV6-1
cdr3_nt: TGTGCCAGCAGTGAAGCGATTTTATTCGGCTACACCTTC
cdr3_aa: CASSEAILFGYTF

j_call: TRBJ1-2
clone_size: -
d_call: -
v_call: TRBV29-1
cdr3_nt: TGCAGCGTTGACCGCGATAGACAGGGCTACACCTTC
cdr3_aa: CSVDRDRQGYTF

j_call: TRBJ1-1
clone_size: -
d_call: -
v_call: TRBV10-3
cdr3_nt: TGTGCCATCAGTTTTTCAGGGGTCACTGAAGCTTTCTTT
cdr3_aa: CAISFSGVTEAFF

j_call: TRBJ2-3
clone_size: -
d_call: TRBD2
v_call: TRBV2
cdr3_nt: TGTGCCAGCAGTGACTTAGCGGGGGGGCCAGATACGCAGTATTTT
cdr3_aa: CASSDLAGGPDTQYF

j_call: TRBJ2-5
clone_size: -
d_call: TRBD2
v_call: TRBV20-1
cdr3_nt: TGCAGTGCTAGTGTCCCTAGCGGGGGGGCCGACGAGACCCAGTACTTC
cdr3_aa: CSASVPSGGADETQYF

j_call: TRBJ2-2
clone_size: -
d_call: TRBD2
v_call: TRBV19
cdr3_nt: TGTGCCAGTAGTGGGGGAGGGCCGAGCACCGGGGAGCTGTTTTTT
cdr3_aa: CASSGGGPSTGELFF

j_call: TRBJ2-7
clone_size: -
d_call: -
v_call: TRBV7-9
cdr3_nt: TGTGCCAGCAAAATCAGGAATAGCGGAAATGAGCAGTACTTC
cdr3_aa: CASKIRNSGNEQYF

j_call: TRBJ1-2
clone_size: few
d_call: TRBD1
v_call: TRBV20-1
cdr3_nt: TGCAGTGCTAGAGATATCGACAGGGTTAACTATGGCTACACCTTC
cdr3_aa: CSARDIDRVNYGYTF

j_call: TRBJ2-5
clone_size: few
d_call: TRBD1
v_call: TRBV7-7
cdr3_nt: TGTGCCAGCAGCTTAGTGTCCGGGACAGGGATGGGATTGGAGACCCAGTACTTC
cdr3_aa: CASSLVSGTGMGLETQYF

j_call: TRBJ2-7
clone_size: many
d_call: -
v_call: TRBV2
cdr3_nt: TGTGCCAGCAGTGAAGGGGTTGGACAAGAGGATTACTACGAGCAGTACTTC
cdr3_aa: CASSEGVGQEDYYEQYF

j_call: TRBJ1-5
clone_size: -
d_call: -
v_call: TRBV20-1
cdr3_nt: TGCAGTGCCAAGTCAGAGGTCCGAGATTTATATAGCTATCAGCCCCAGCATTTT
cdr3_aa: CSAKSEVRDLYSYQPQHF

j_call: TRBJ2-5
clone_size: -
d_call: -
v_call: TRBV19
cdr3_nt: TGTGCCAGTAGTATAGTGTGGGGGAAACAAGAGACCCAGTACTTC
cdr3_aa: CASSIVWGKQETQYF

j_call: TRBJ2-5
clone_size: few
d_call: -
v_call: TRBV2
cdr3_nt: TGTGCCAGCAGCCAGATCCAAGAGACCCAGTACTTC
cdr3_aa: CASSQIQETQYF

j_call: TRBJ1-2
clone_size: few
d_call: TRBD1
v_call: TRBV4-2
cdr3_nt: TGTGCCAGCAGCCCACTCTTTACAGGGGGTGGTGGCTACACCTTC
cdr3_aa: CASSPLFTGGGGYTF

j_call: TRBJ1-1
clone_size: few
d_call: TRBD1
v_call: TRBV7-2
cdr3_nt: TGCGCCAGCAGCCAAGATCGGACAGGGGTGACTGAAGCTTTCTTT
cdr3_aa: CASSQDRTGVTEAFF

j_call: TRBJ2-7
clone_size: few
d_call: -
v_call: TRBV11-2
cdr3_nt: TGTGCCAGCAGCTTGGTGTTGGGGGGCCAAGAGCAGTACTTC
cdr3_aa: CASSLVLGGQEQYF

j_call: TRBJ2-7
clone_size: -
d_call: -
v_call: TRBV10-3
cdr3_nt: TGTGCCAGCACGTCGAATCTGGCGGACGAGCAGTACTTC
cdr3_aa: CASTSNLADEQYF